A few counts support the clone carrying this T cell receptor beta chain. As yet, its antigen is unknown. This sample is part of a study of cytomegalovirus exposure and HLA in healthy donors. Study-level points and caveats: Fewer N-insertions (relative to the approximately 670-donor mean) were reportedly seen in an Asian-associated ancestry cluster in a later analysis.

The PCR ran on 60 Vbeta and 13 Jbeta primers. Here immunoSEQ multiplex PCR was the method, and the copy in TCRdb shows in-frame clones only, minus some. Here the sample spans approximately 130,000 clones, around 74% being singletons. Trimming shortened V by 2 bases and J by 10 bases, and 11 bases separated the two germline ends. The CDR3 spans 11 residues. The V gene's germline CDR1 is DFQATT and CDR2 SNEGSKA (reference sequence). The receptor's source is a man under 40 in good health and CMV-seronegative. The sample consisted of PBMCs. The chain employs TRBV20-1 and TRBJ1-1; D might be TRBD1 (5 bases). DNA for the CDR3: TGCAGTGCTAGATCGGGGGTGGGAGCTTTCTTT. It translates to CSARSGVGAFF.